The sequence of this T cell receptor (beta chain) was determined in a study of blood T cell repertoires in COVID-19. On the study more broadly: Samples representing acute and convalescent COVID-19 were sourced from the United States, Italy and Spain.

Original methodology: Estimation of nucleated cell counts was performed using reference gene primer amplification. Clones were read by immunoSEQ multiplex PCR, and TCRdb kept only the in-frame ones, dropping some. V and J calls and clone size are those listed in that table; D and trimming were worked out from the DNA. The sample lists about 260,000 clones, about nine tenths occurring once. Per the germline V gene, CDR1 is SEHNR and CDR2 is FQNEAQ (reference sequence). V was pared by 5 bases and J by 6 bases, with 10 bases of the junction left unmatched. The CDR3 totals 14 residues. This sequence joins TRBV7-9 and TRBJ2-7, with 7 bases aligning to TRBD1. This TCR derives from a woman in her twenties or thirties with COVID-19, enrolled during active disease. The specimen sequenced was peripheral blood. CDR3 bases: TGTGCCAGCAGCCAGACAGGGCTGAAAAGCGAGCAGTACTTC. Translated, it gives CASSQTGLKSEQYF.